The next 20 T cell receptor beta chains were all read from a single sample in a study of chemoradiotherapy in HPV16-positive cancers (dated by TCRdb to 2022 to 2024). The library was made by the immunoSEQ multiplex PCR assay. This immuneACCESS table, as held by TCRdb, lists in-frame sequences with V and J called but not all clones. Of the missing ones, under half trace to an unresolved V gene in checked studies; the others have no known cause. The sample has about 13,000 clones on record, approximately 85% of them singletons. The ten largest clones capture 5.5% to 7.5% of the sample. The source was blood, collected from a patient who underwent chemoradiotherapy. The receptors originated from a human donor with HPV-associated anogenital cancer.

The chain uses TRBV27 and TRBJ1-6, with TRBD1 as a possible D gene (6 bases). Looked up from germline, CDR1 is MNHEY and CDR2 is SMNVEV (reference sequence). Deletions cut 5 bases from V and 12 bases from J, with 17 bases between. The length of the CDR3 is 14 residues. The chain's CDR3 is CASSPLGQPRPLHF. The CDR3, as DNA: TGTGCCAGCAGTCCCCTCGGACAGCCAAGACCCCTCCACTTT.

The rearrangement uses TRBV7-2 and TRBJ1-5; D gene uncertain. The CDR3 is 14 residues long. The germline V gene encodes CDR1 SGHTA and CDR2 FQGNSA. V was trimmed by 2 bases and J by 7 bases, leaving 12 bases between them. CDR3 sequence (DNA): TGTGCCAGCAGCTTAACCCGCGGGGAGCAGCCCCAGCATTTT. Amino acid sequence: CASSLTRGEQPQHF.

The chain couples TRBV4-2 to TRBJ2-2, with a possible D match to TRBD1 (5 bases). V was trimmed by 1 base and J by 5 bases, leaving 8 bases between them. The CDR3 covers 14 residues. From germline, CDR1 is LGHNA and CDR2 YNFKEQ. The CDR3 coding sequence is TGTGCCAGCAGCCAAGTGGCAGGGACCGGGGAGCTGTTTTTT. It codes for CASSQVAGTGELFF.

This chain links TRBV29-1 with TRBJ1-1; D is unclear. Germline V gene sequence: CDR1 SQVTM, CDR2 ANQGSEA. This CDR3 contains 13 residues. Trimming removed 1 base from V and 2 bases from J, with 8 bases in between. DNA of the CDR3: TGCAGCGTTGAAGGGCAAATAAACACTGAAGCTTTCTTT. Amino acids: CSVEGQINTEAFF.

In this sample, this clone turned up once. The V and J genes are TRBV19 and TRBJ1-2; D gene unclear. This CDR3 has 12 amino acids. The V gene lost 5 bases and the J gene lost 2 bases, with 6 bases spanning the gap. The germline V gene has CDR1 LNHDA and CDR2 SQIVND (reference sequence). The CDR3 region is CASSVGNYGYTF. For the CDR3, the DNA is TGTGCCAGTAGTGTAGGGAACTATGGCTACACCTTC.

The rearrangement uses TRBV11-1 and TRBJ1-1, with D tentatively TRBD1 (5 bases). There are 15 residues in the CDR3. Trimming removed 1 base at V and 4 bases at J, with 13 bases between. CDR1 and CDR2 from the germline V gene are SGHAT and FQDESV (reference sequence). The DNA of the CDR3 is TGTGCCAGCAGCTTAGAGGGGTTATCGAGCACTGAAGCTTTCTTT. This encodes CASSLEGLSSTEAFF.

The chain combines TRBV5-1 with TRBJ2-4; 14 bases fit TRBD2. Per germline, CDR1 SGHRS and CDR2 YFSETQ. This CDR3 region has 17 residues. Losses at the gene ends were 0 bases for V and 2 bases for J; bases not matched to a gene: 1. CDR3 loop: CASSLGLAGGPKNIQYF. DNA for the CDR3: TGCGCCAGCAGCTTGGGACTAGCGGGGGGGCCCAAAAACATTCAGTACTTC.

This rearrangement joins TRBV7-7 to TRBJ1-3; D unresolved. Per germline, CDR1 SSHAT and CDR2 FNYEAQ (reference sequence). The CDR3 contains 11 residues. The CDR3, as DNA: TGTAACCGCGTTAGAGGAAACACCATATATTTT. Protein product: CNRVRGNTIYF.

The chain is built from TRBV29-1 and TRBJ2-3; D possibly corresponds to TRBD2 (6 bases). The CDR3 totals 16 residues. Trimming removed 3 bases at V and 2 bases at J, with 18 bases between. Germline V gives CDR1 SQVTM, CDR2 ANQGSEA. The CDR3 sequence is CSVDPATAGLTDTQYF. CDR3 DNA: TGCAGCGTTGACCCCGCGACAGCGGGCCTCACAGATACGCAGTATTTT.

The chain has TRBV12-1 and TRBJ2-7; the table's D call, TRBD1, was not checked against the DNA. TRBV12-1 is annotated as a pseudogene. This CDR3 comprises 17 residues. The CDR3 DNA reads TGTGCCAGCAGCTCAACAATAAGACAGGGGGCCTCCTACGAGCAGTACTTC. This sequence encodes CASSSTIRQGASYEQYF.

The genes are TRBV29-1 and TRBJ1-2; D is unclear. This CDR3 region has 12 residues. V shed 7 bases and J shed 6 bases, with 15 bases lying between them. CDR1 and CDR2 (germline): SQVTM, ANQGSEA. CDR3: CSAERPSDGYTF. The CDR3 bases are TGCAGCGCTGAGAGGCCCTCGGATGGCTACACCTTC.

The chain carries TRBV29-1 and TRBJ1-5; D is unresolved. Germline V gives CDR1 SQVTM, CDR2 ANQGSEA. The CDR3 has 14 residues. V lost 4 bases and J lost 1, with 11 bases in between. The CDR3 protein is CSVVEGGSNQPQHF. DNA of the CDR3: TGCAGCGTTGTTGAGGGAGGAAGCAATCAGCCCCAGCATTTT.

This chain joins TRBV9 and TRBJ2-7, with D perhaps matching TRBD1 or TRBD2 (5 bases each). The length of the CDR3 is 13 residues. V was trimmed by 3 bases and J by 3 bases, leaving 10 bases between them. Per germline, CDR1 SGDLS and CDR2 YYNGEE. The CDR3 protein is CASSAGDGYEQYF. CDR3 in DNA: TGTGCCAGCAGCGCCGGGGACGGCTACGAGCAGTACTTC.

This clone came up once. The chain recombines TRBV10-2 with TRBJ2-1; weak D call: TRBD2 (7 bases). V lost 6 bases and J 5 bases, leaving 17 bases between the germline ends. The CDR3 extends over 15 amino acids. Germline CDR1 reads WSHSY; CDR2 reads SAAADI. CDR3 loop: CASRAEGGKNNEQFF. The CDR3 DNA sequence: TGCGCCAGCAGAGCCGAGGGGGGGAAAAACAATGAGCAGTTCTTC.

The V and J genes are TRBV11-2 and TRBJ2-7; D unresolved. Germline V gene data show CDR1 as SGHAT and CDR2 as FQNNGV. V lost 1 base and J 9 bases, leaving 7 bases between the germline ends. The CDR3 length is 11 residues. The DNA for the CDR3 is TGTGCCAGCAGCTTAGGGTCCAGGCAGTACTTC. Protein: CASSLGSRQYF.

The chain combines TRBV18 with TRBJ1-3, with unresolved D. The CDR3 extends over 14 amino acids. CDR1 is KGHSH and CDR2 is LQKENI in the germline V gene. Trimming cost V 5 bases and J 2 bases, with 10 bases left between them. In DNA, the CDR3 is TGTGCCAGCTCAGCAATAGAAGCTGGAAACACCATATATTTT. This codes for CASSAIEAGNTIYF.

This chain joins TRBV7-8 and TRBJ1-5; D is uncertain. The V end was cut by 5 bases, the J end by 0 bases, with 5 bases between. Germline CDR1 is SGHVS and CDR2 is FQNEAQ. The CDR3 is 13 amino acids. In DNA form, the CDR3 reads TGTGCCAGCAGCGTTAATAGCAATCAGCCCCAGCATTTT. This sequence encodes CASSVNSNQPQHF.

The rearrangement links TRBV9 to TRBJ2-3, with 10 bases that match TRBD2. The CDR3 extends over 16 amino acids. From germline, CDR1 is SGDLS and CDR2 YYNGEE. J lost 5 bases, V lost 4 bases, and 10 bases had no gene match. The CDR3 DNA reads as TGTGCCAGCAGCTTCAGGGGGGCTAGCGGGAGAGATACGCAGTATTTT. As protein: CASSFRGASGRDTQYF.

This chain uses TRBV7-6 with TRBJ2-5; TRBD2 is a possible D gene (6 bases). The CDR3 loop spans 14 amino acids. The V end was cut by 4 bases, the J end by 5 bases, with 14 bases between. The germline CDR1 and CDR2 sequences are SGHVS and FNYEAQ. The CDR3 region has the DNA TGTGCCAGCAGCTCCTTACGGCTAGCGGAGACCCAGTACTTC. Its protein is CASSSLRLAETQYF.

This rearrangement joins TRBV5-1 to TRBJ1-4; possibly TRBD1 for D (5 bases). The CDR3 is 15 residues long. V was cut by 0 bases and J by 7 bases, with 13 bases left in between. Germline loops: CDR1 SGHRS, CDR2 YFSETQ. CDR3 protein: CASSLGQGESEKLFF. The CDR3 DNA reads TGCGCCAGCAGCTTGGGGCAGGGTGAGAGTGAAAAACTGTTTTTT.